These 5 T cell receptor beta chains were all obtained from the same sample, sequenced in a study of read filtering for tumor transcriptome and immune sequencing. Molecular barcoded adaptors covering alpha/delta and beta/gamma chains were used on roughly 400 ng RNA. TCRdb ran MiXCR on the reads and lists one entry per CDR3 protein. The table shows tens of thousands of distinct CDR3 sequences, with 15% to 20% occurring only once. Sequences were obtained from a population of CD138-negative cells sorted from bone marrow. Receptor source: a donor aged 40 or over with multiple myeloma.

Judged by abundance, this clonotype is medium-sized (0.01 to 0.1%). This chain joins TRBV10-3 and TRBJ2-1; D is perhaps TRBD1 or TRBD2 (5 bases each). Germline CDR1 ENHRY, CDR2 SYGVKD. The length of the CDR3 is 13 residues. V lost 8 bases and J 8 bases, leaving 16 bases between the germline ends. CDR3 nucleotide sequence: TGTGCCATCGGAAGGGGAGATCGGGATGAGCAGTTCTTC. Protein product: CAIGRGDRDEQFF.

The chain links TRBV2 to TRBJ2-1, with TRBD2 identical over 8 bases. V lost 5 bases and J lost 4; bases outside the gene matches: 4. This CDR3 has 14 residues. Germline lookup yields CDR1 SNHLY and CDR2 FYNNEI. CDR3 sequence (DNA): TGTGCCAGCAGTTCGGGGGGGCGGTACAATGAGCAGTTCTTC. Its translation is CASSSGGRYNEQFF.

The chain has TRBV9 and TRBJ2-4; weak D call: TRBD1 (6 bases). CDR1 and CDR2 (germline): SGDLS, YYNGEE. The CDR3 is 14 residues long. V lost 0 bases and J lost 6, with 10 bases in between. The CDR3 nucleotides read TGTGCCAGCAGCGTAGATGACAGGAGAAACATTCAGTACTTC. Translated, it gives CASSVDDRRNIQYF.

This clonotype was seen many times. This chain's CDR3 is CSALDITMNTEAFF. CDR3 coding DNA: TGCAGTGCCCTTGACATAACCATGAACACTGAAGCTTTCTTT. This chain joins TRBV20-1 and TRBJ1-1; D remains unclear. The V end lost 6 bases, the J end lost 0 bases, and 14 bases lay between the germline ends. The CDR3 consists of 14 residues. Per germline, CDR1 DFQATT and CDR2 SNEGSKA (reference sequence).

This clonotype was detected ten times or more. The genes are TRBV20-1 and TRBJ1-1; a possible D gene is TRBD1 (6 bases). The germline gives CDR1 DFQATT, CDR2 SNEGSKA (reference sequence). The CDR3 consists of 12 residues. The CDR3: CSGQRRNTEAFF. In DNA form, the CDR3 reads TGCAGCGGACAGCGGAGGAACACTGAAGCTTTCTTT.